These T cell receptor beta chains were read from a single sample in a study of response to subunit inactivated influenza vaccine. TCRdb re-analysed the RT-PCR reads in MiXCR, keeping a single row per CDR3 protein. Among 150,000 to 200,000 distinct CDR3 sequences, more than 10% were seen once, and the ten largest hold 25% to 35%. This sample also appeared in a second study, on T cells expressing NK-cell markers.

The sample in question was CD8+ T cells sorted from PBMCs, obtained roughly 13 days after vaccination. The source of these receptors is a man in his forties or fifties who received an inactivated influenza vaccine. CDR3s include the opening cysteine and the closing phenylalanine or tryptophan. D genes are given only for firm matches. Not every row has a clone size; where given, it reads once, few, many or a size class.

j_call,d_call,v_call,clone_size,cdr3_aa,cdr3_nt
TRBJ2-6,.,TRBV9,.,CASSPTGAWSGANVLTF,TGTGCCAGCAGCCCTACGGGGGCATGGTCTGGGGCCAACGTCCTGACTTTC
TRBJ1-6,.,TRBV16,many,CASSQFKEFYTSPLHF,TGTGCCAGCAGCCAATTCAAGGAGTTTTATACTTCACCCCTCCACTTT
TRBJ2-1,TRBD2,TRBV7-9,.,CASSLEAGSAWDEQFF,TGTGCCAGCAGCTTGGAAGCGGGGTCCGCCTGGGATGAGCAGTTCTTC
TRBJ2-1,TRBD2,TRBV7-2,many,CASSLTVVAGGNEQFF,TGTGCCAGCAGCTTAACGGTGGTAGCGGGGGGCAATGAGCAGTTCTTC
TRBJ2-2,.,TRBV20-1,few,CSASLRHTGELFF,TGCAGTGCTTCTCTTCGGCACACCGGGGAGCTGTTTTTT
TRBJ1-5,TRBD1,TRBV20-1,.,CSARSMTGRNQPQHF,TGCAGTGCTAGAAGCATGACAGGGCGCAATCAGCCCCAGCATTTT
TRBJ2-7,.,TRBV28,few,CASSPRTPGAGEQYF,TGTGCCAGCAGTCCCCGGACGCCTGGGGCGGGAGAGCAGTACTTC
TRBJ2-3,TRBD2,TRBV27,.,CASSLEGGRVADTQYF,TGTGCCAGCAGTTTAGAAGGCGGGAGAGTGGCAGATACGCAGTATTTT
TRBJ1-1,.,TRBV5-6,.,CASSLATTEAFF,TGTGCCAGCAGCTTGGCCACTACTGAAGCTTTCTTT
TRBJ2-5,TRBD1,TRBV27,few,CASSFLRAGTGDQETQYF,TGTGCCAGCAGTTTCTTAAGGGCCGGGACAGGGGATCAAGAGACCCAGTACTTC
TRBJ2-1,.,TRBV5-6,few,CASSVGASYNEQFF,TGTGCCAGCAGCGTCGGGGCTTCCTACAATGAGCAGTTCTTC
TRBJ2-5,.,TRBV2,.,CASSSRTEETQYF,TGTGCCAGCAGTTCCAGGACAGAAGAGACCCAGTACTTC
TRBJ2-1,.,TRBV19,.,CASSIGVSYNEQFF,TGTGCCAGTAGTATAGGGGTGTCCTACAATGAGCAGTTCTTC
TRBJ1-2,.,TRBV5-6,.,CASRPGEPYGYTF,TGTGCCAGCAGACCCGGGGAGCCCTATGGCTACACCTTC
TRBJ1-2,.,TRBV15,few,CATAGGDSNYGYTF,TGTGCCACCGCCGGGGGGGATTCTAACTATGGCTACACCTTC
TRBJ2-3,TRBD2,TRBV10-2,few,CASRDFLAALDTQYF,TGCGCCAGCAGAGACTTTCTAGCGGCCCTAGATACGCAGTATTTT
TRBJ2-2,.,TRBV6-4,.,CASSDRFTGELFF,TGTGCCAGCAGTGACAGGTTCACCGGGGAGCTGTTTTTT
TRBJ1-1,TRBD1,TRBV30,.,CAWSRGQGTEAFF,TGTGCCTGGAGTCGGGGACAGGGCACTGAAGCTTTCTTT
TRBJ2-3,TRBD2,TRBV7-6,few,CASSLPKAGGQDTQYF,TGTGCCAGCAGCTTACCTAAGGCGGGGGGGCAAGATACGCAGTATTTT
TRBJ2-7,TRBD2,TRBV4-3,few,CASSQELAEAYEQYF,TGCGCCAGCAGCCAAGAGCTAGCGGAGGCCTACGAGCAGTACTTC
TRBJ1-4,.,TRBV4-3,.,CASSQDPGAVNEKLFF,TGCGCCAGCAGCCAAGATCCAGGGGCGGTTAATGAAAAACTGTTTTTT
TRBJ1-2,.,TRBV5-1,many,CASSLGDGQLANYGYTF,TGCGCCAGCAGCTTGGGTGACGGACAGTTAGCTAACTATGGCTACACCTTC
TRBJ2-3,TRBD2,TRBV29-1,.,CSVPRSLAGGVRGTDTQYF,TGCAGCGTTCCTCGATCTCTAGCGGGAGGAGTAAGGGGCACAGATACGCAGTATTTT
TRBJ2-3,TRBD2,TRBV6-2/TRBV6-3,few,CASSYPSPVAGGPESDTQYF,TGTGCCAGCAGTTACCCCTCCCCGGTAGCGGGAGGGCCTGAGTCAGATACGCAGTATTTT
TRBJ2-7,.,TRBV27,.,CASTSSVKEQYF,TGTGCCAGCACTTCCTCCGTTAAAGAGCAGTACTTC
TRBJ1-2,TRBD1,TRBV20-1,.,CSARETGGNYGYTF,TGCAGTGCTAGAGAGACAGGGGGCAACTATGGCTACACCTTC
TRBJ2-5,.,TRBV12-3/TRBV12-4,few,CASAGPNAEGETQYF,TGTGCCAGCGCGGGCCCCAATGCGGAGGGGGAGACCCAGTACTTC
TRBJ1-6,.,TRBV4-3,.,CASSQETIPGTQTSSPLHF,TGCGCCAGCAGCCAGGAAACGATCCCCGGGACCCAGACCAGTTCACCCCTCCACTTT
TRBJ1-6,.,TRBV7-6,.,CASSPDQGLGSPLHF,TGTGCCAGCAGCCCAGACCAGGGTTTGGGGTCACCCCTCCACTTT